This T cell receptor (beta chain) originates from a study of OX40 agonist ivuxolimab in advanced cancers. Overall study results and limits: On average, CD8+ T cells had more expanded clones than CD4+.

The V end was cut by 3 bases, the J end by 9 bases, with 18 bases between. Per the germline V gene, CDR1 is LNHNV and CDR2 is YYDKDF (reference sequence). The CDR3 totals 14 residues. A word on this clone: Its specificity is unknown.

The data were produced by immunoSEQ multiplex PCR, yet TCRdb's version contains in-frame clones alone and is incomplete. Of fewer than 80,000 clones listed, approximately 80% are singletons. This TCR came from an adult with an advanced solid tumor such as melanoma, head and neck, liver or kidney cancer. The material sequenced was CD4+ or CD8+ T cells sorted from blood, taken in a trial of the OX40 agonist ivuxolimab. This chain links TRBV15 with TRBJ2-7; TRBD1 might be the D (6 bases). This chain's CDR3 is CATSSEQGGLGQYF. For the CDR3, the DNA is TGTGCCACCAGCAGTGAACAGGGTGGGCTGGGGCAGTACTTC.